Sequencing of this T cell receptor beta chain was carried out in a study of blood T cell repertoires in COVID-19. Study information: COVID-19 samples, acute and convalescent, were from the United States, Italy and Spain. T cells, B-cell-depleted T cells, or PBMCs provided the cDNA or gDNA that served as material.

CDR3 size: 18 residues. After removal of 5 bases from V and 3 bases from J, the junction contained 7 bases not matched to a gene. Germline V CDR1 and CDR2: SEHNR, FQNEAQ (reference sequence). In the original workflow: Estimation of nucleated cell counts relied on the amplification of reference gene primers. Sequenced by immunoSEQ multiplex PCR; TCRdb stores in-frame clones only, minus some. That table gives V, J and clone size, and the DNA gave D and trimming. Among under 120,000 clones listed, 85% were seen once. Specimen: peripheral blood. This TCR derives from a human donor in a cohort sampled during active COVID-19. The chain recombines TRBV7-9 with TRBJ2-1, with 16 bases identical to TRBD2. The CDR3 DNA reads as TGTGCCAGCAGCCCCGGGACTAGCGGGGGGGCCGGCTACAATGAGCAGTTCTTC. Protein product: CASSPGTSGGAGYNEQFF.